The clone carrying this TCR beta chain was seen a few times. The antigen is undetermined. The sample originates from a study of cytomegalovirus exposure and HLA in healthy donors. Points from the study as a whole: Clonal expansion, a later analysis showed, was greater in HLA-associated TCR beta chains than in equally common others.

Germline CDR1 is LNHDA and CDR2 is SQIVND (reference sequence). Unmatched junction bases numbered 2, after V lost 10 bases and J lost 2 bases. The CDR3 covers 12 residues. It was with 60 Vbeta and 13 Jbeta primers that the PCR ran. Produced via immunoSEQ multiplex PCR; TCRdb's table is partial and in-frame only. The sample yields more than 150,000 clones, around 82% seen once. Sample: PBMCs. This rearrangement joins TRBV19 to TRBJ1-2; 9 bases map to TRBD1. The TCR originated in a woman aged 25 to 39 in good health and CMV-seropositive. The CDR3 here is CAIGTGNYGYTF. The CDR3 DNA reads as TGTGCCATCGGGACAGGGAACTATGGCTACACCTTC.